This T cell receptor (beta chain) was observed in a study of Ad26.COV2.S vaccination and SARS-CoV-2 variants. On the study more broadly: In the COV1001 trial, the donor was in the Ad26.COV2.S arm. In the study, Ad26.COV2.S was injected intramuscularly once, or twice 56 days apart.

Treatment given: around 19 received Ad26.COV2.S at low or high dose, single or two shots; roughly five received placebo; per-sample allocation not given. The samples were gathered on day 63 after the first injection of vaccine or placebo. Repertoires were generated with immunoSEQ multiplex PCR, while TCRdb's copy carries only in-frame clones and drops some. This table holds about 220,000 clones, more than 75% found once. Trimming cost V 4 bases and J 6 bases, with 12 bases left between them. This CDR3 spans 14 amino acids. The germline V gene has CDR1 KGHSH and CDR2 LQKENI. The source of this sequence is a person between 18 and 65 years old who received the Ad26.COV2.S COVID-19 vaccine or a placebo. The chain employs TRBV18 and TRBJ2-2; D is perhaps TRBD1 (5 bases). Sequenced material: peripheral blood, taken in a trial of Ad26.COV2.S vaccine versus placebo. The CDR3 spells CASSLPGYPGELFF. In DNA form, the CDR3 reads TGTGCCAGCTCACTTCCAGGGTACCCCGGGGAGCTGTTTTTT. Supplemented by reference TRBV18 and TRBJ2-2, the full variable domain reads NAGVMQNPRHLVRRRGQEARLRCSPMKGHSHVYWYRQLPEEGLKFMVYLQKENIIDESGMPKERFSAEFPKEGPSILRIQQVVRGDSAAYFCASSLPGYPGELFFGEGSRLTVL.